Below, 30 T cell receptor beta chains from the same sample are listed, as sequenced in a study of blood T cell repertoires in COVID-19 (dated by TCRdb to about 2020). The method was the immunoSEQ multiplex PCR assay. TCRdb provides this immuneACCESS table in a form limited to in-frame rearrangements. Some clones are lacking; in checked studies, under half of them reflect an unresolved V gene, and why the rest are absent is not known. For this sample the table gives 450,000 or so clones, of which roughly 89% were detected only once. The top ten clones comprise around 0.9% of the sample. Source material: peripheral blood. Receptors originate from a man in his late teens or twenties with COVID-19, enrolled during active disease.

The sample holds a few counts of this clone. CDR3 protein: CASSPGTSGDTQYF. The DNA of the CDR3 is TGTGCCAGCAGCCCCGGGACTAGCGGAGATACGCAGTATTTT. The gene calls are TRBV3-1 (or the pseudogene TRBV3-2) and TRBJ2-3, with TRBD2 matching 11 bases. With V trimmed by 4 bases and J by 5 bases, 2 bases remained unmatched. From germline, CDR1 is LGHDT and CDR2 YNNKEL (reference sequence). The CDR3 sequence is 14 residues long.

J is TRBJ2-3 and V is TRBV5-1; 13 nucleotides agree with TRBD2. CDR1 and CDR2 from the germline V gene are SGHRS and YFSETQ. This CDR3 spans 17 amino acids. The CDR3 reads CACSETSGRMWADTQYF. The CDR3 DNA reads as TGCGCTTGCAGCGAGACTAGCGGGAGGATGTGGGCAGATACGCAGTATTTT.

This clone showed up just a few times. The rearrangement links TRBV30 to TRBJ1-6; no reliable D call. Germline-derived CDR1 and CDR2 are GTSNPN and SVGIG (reference sequence). V gave up 3 bases and J gave up 8 bases, with 14 bases separating them. The CDR3 consists of 14 residues. This chain's CDR3 is CAWRAEGIDSPLHF. The CDR3 nucleotides are TGTGCCTGGAGGGCGGAGGGTATCGATTCACCCCTCCACTTT.

J is TRBJ2-1 and V is TRBV27; the match to TRBD1 covers 8 bases. Trimming at V came to 5 bases and at J to 5 bases, leaving 11 bases not matched to a gene. The CDR3 loop spans 16 amino acids. Per germline, CDR1 MNHEY and CDR2 SMNVEV (reference sequence). CDR3 sequence: CASSPLQGAVDNEQFF. The CDR3 DNA reads TGTGCCAGCAGTCCCCTCCAGGGGGCTGTTGACAATGAGCAGTTCTTC.

The chain combines TRBV19 with TRBJ1-1; D not resolved. Trimming removed 3 bases from V and 1 base from J, with 12 bases in between. Germline CDR1 reads LNHDA; CDR2 reads SQIVND (reference sequence). CDR3 length: 15 residues. CDR3 in amino acids: CASSISVRGNTEAFF. DNA for the CDR3: TGTGCCAGTAGTATCAGCGTCCGGGGGAACACTGAAGCTTTCTTT. The whole variable domain, filled in from reference TRBV19 and TRBJ1-1, reads DGGITQSPKYLFRKEGQNVTLSCEQNLNHDAMYWYRQDPGQGLRLIYYSQIVNDFQKGDIAEGYSVSREKKESFPLTVTSAQKNPTAFYLCASSISVRGNTEAFFGQGTRLTVV.

The J gene is TRBJ2-2, the V gene TRBV7-6; 14 nucleotides align to TRBD2. Germline V gene sequence: CDR1 SGHVS, CDR2 FNYEAQ. This CDR3 spans 17 amino acids. J was trimmed by 2 bases and V by 5 bases; bases with no gene match: 4. CDR3 sequence (DNA): TGTGCCAGCAGCGAAGGACTAGCGGGAGGTAACACCGGGGAGCTGTTTTTT. Translated: CASSEGLAGGNTGELFF.

Only one count was recorded for this clone. J is TRBJ2-3 and V is TRBV11-3; 11 bases line up with TRBD2. The germline V gene has CDR1 SGHNT and CDR2 YENEEA. The J segment lost 6 bases and the V segment lost 3 bases, leaving 5 bases of the junction unmatched. The CDR3 has 15 residues. The CDR3 loop reads CASSFSGRGVDTQYF. The CDR3 DNA is TGTGCCAGCAGCTTTAGCGGGAGGGGAGTGGATACGCAGTATTTT. The variable domain in full, with the rest retrieved from reference TRBV11-3 and TRBJ2-3, is EAGVVQSPRYKIIEKKQPVAFWCNPISGHNTLYWYLQNLGQGPELLIRYENEEAVDDSQLPKDRFSAERLKGVDSTLKIQPAELGDSAVYLCASSFSGRGVDTQYFGPGTRLTVL.

J is TRBJ2-7 and V is TRBV6-2 or TRBV6-3; D uncertain. The CDR3 is made up of 13 amino acids. The germline V gene has CDR1 MNHEY and CDR2 SVGEGT. V lost 0 bases, J lost 2 bases, and 5 bases lay in between. DNA for the CDR3: TGTGCCAGCAGTTACTCCCAGACCTACGAGCAGTACTTC. This gives the protein CASSYSQTYEQYF.

The CDR3 region has the DNA TGTGCCAGCAGCGCAACAGGGGGCCAAGGTGGCTACACCTTC. Encoded protein: CASSATGGQGGYTF. The V gene is TRBV7-3, the J gene TRBJ1-2; 9 nucleotides agree with TRBD1. Trimming cost V 5 bases and J 7 bases; bases outside gene matches: 8. The germline V gene has CDR1 SGHTA and CDR2 FQGTGA. The CDR3 runs 14 residues.

V gene TRBV12-1 combines with J gene TRBJ2-1; the D call TRBD2 from the table was never checked on the DNA. TRBV12-1 is designated a pseudogene. This CDR3 spans 14 amino acids. The CDR3 DNA reads TGTGCCAGCAGCTTTGAATCCAGAGGCAATGAGCAGTTCTTC. Translating gives CASSFESRGNEQFF.

CDR3 region: CASSRDRRETQYF. The CDR3 nucleotides read TGTGCCAGCAGTAGGGACAGGAGGGAGACCCAGTACTTC. This chain connects TRBV6-5 to TRBJ2-5; TRBD1 matches 8 bases. Looked up from germline, CDR1 is MNHEY and CDR2 is SVGAGI. The CDR3 is made up of 13 amino acids. Trimming cost V 5 bases and J 5 bases; bases outside gene matches: 4.

The CDR3 DNA is TGTGCCAGTAGCCCCAGGGGGGACAGGGACCATAGCAATCAGCCCCAGCATTTT. It is translated as CASSPRGDRDHSNQPQHF. The chain carries TRBV19 and TRBJ1-5, with 9 nucleotides matching TRBD1. V shed 6 bases and J 0 bases; nucleotides not matched to a gene: 12. Germline-derived CDR1 and CDR2 are LNHDA and SQIVND (reference sequence). The CDR3 runs to 18 residues.

V and J are TRBV24-1 and TRBJ2-2; 8 bases are a match to TRBD2. Germline CDR1 and CDR2: KGHDR and SFDVKD. Trimming at V came to 7 bases and at J to 5 bases, leaving 11 bases not matched to a gene. This CDR3 is 16 amino acids long. CDR3 residues: CATRGGGGRSTGELFF. DNA of the CDR3: TGTGCCACCAGGGGAGGCGGCGGGAGGAGTACCGGGGAGCTGTTTTTT.

The genes are TRBV10-1 and TRBJ2-3; D might be TRBD2 (5 bases). The CDR3 loop spans 13 amino acids. Trimming removed 6 bases from V and 2 bases from J, with 9 bases in between. Germline lookup yields CDR1 WNHNN and CDR2 SYGVQD (reference sequence). DNA for the CDR3: TGCGCCAGCAGGAAGGGAGCCACAGATACGCAGTATTTT. It encodes CASRKGATDTQYF.

The chain joins TRBV5-1 to TRBJ2-7; D gene unclear. The CDR3 contains 14 residues. Trimming took off 0 bases at V and 5 bases at J, with 12 bases between the two ends. Germline-derived CDR1 and CDR2 are SGHRS and YFSETQ. The CDR3, as DNA: TGCGCCAGCAGCTTGGCCTCAAGTACGGACGAGCAGTACTTC. As protein: CASSLASSTDEQYF.

The J gene is TRBJ1-3, the V gene TRBV5-6; D is uncertain. Between the trimmed V and J ends, which lost 0 bases and 0 bases, there was a span of 7 bases. CDR3 size: 15 residues. Per the germline V gene, CDR1 is SGHDT and CDR2 is YYEEEE. CDR3: CASSLAGFSGNTIYF. The CDR3 coding sequence is TGTGCCAGCAGCTTGGCTGGCTTCTCTGGAAACACCATATATTTT.

This clone has a single count. V usage is TRBV11-2 and J usage is TRBJ2-3; 7 positions agree with TRBD2. Germline lookup yields CDR1 SGHAT and CDR2 FQNNGV. This CDR3 comprises 15 residues. The V gene end was trimmed by 6 bases and the J gene end by 6 bases; junction bases not matched to a gene: 12. The CDR3 loop is CASRLLAAHMDTQYF. The CDR3 coding sequence is TGTGCCAGCAGACTGCTAGCGGCCCACATGGATACGCAGTATTTT.

V and J are TRBV6-5 and TRBJ2-1; TRBD2 matches 12 bases. With V trimmed by 5 bases and J by 5 bases, 4 bases remained unmatched. This CDR3 spans 15 amino acids. Germline V CDR1 and CDR2: MNHEY, SVGAGI. CDR3 sequence: CASSTSGGIHNEQFF. Here the CDR3 DNA reads TGTGCCAGCAGTACTAGCGGGGGGATACACAATGAGCAGTTCTTC.

The CDR3 bases are TGTGCCAGCAGCTTAGCGGGAACTAATGAAAAACTGTTTTTT. This sequence encodes CASSLAGTNEKLFF. The chain couples TRBV5-4 to TRBJ1-4; no clear D. V shed 2 bases and J shed 1 base, with 6 bases lying between them. The germline CDR1 and CDR2 sequences are SGHNT and YYREEE (reference sequence). There are 14 residues in the CDR3.

This chain connects TRBV7-9 to TRBJ2-5; D is undetermined. Trimming took 3 bases from V and 5 from J, leaving 10 bases between them. CDR3 length: 13 amino acids. Per the germline V gene, CDR1 is SEHNR and CDR2 is FQNEAQ (reference sequence). The CDR3 DNA reads as TGTGCCAGCAGCTTCTACACGGGTGAGACCCAGTACTTC. Translating gives CASSFYTGETQYF.

The chain carries TRBV9 and TRBJ2-5; 8 nucleotides match TRBD2. V lost 4 bases and J lost 4; bases outside the gene matches: 6. Per the germline V gene, CDR1 is SGDLS and CDR2 is YYNGEE. CDR3 length equals 14 residues. CDR3 amino acids: CASSTTSVGETQYF. The CDR3 DNA sequence: TGTGCCAGCAGCACGACTAGCGTTGGAGAGACCCAGTACTTC.

V usage is TRBV2 and J usage is TRBJ1-3; the D gene is possibly TRBD1 (5 bases). Trimming stripped 6 bases from V and 4 bases from J, with 10 bases between. The CDR3 is 13 amino acids. Per germline, CDR1 SNHLY and CDR2 FYNNEI. For the CDR3, the DNA is TGTGCCAGCAGGCGGACACCCGGAAACACCATATATTTT. This gives the protein CASRRTPGNTIYF.

The rearrangement links TRBV19 to TRBJ2-7; 8 bases match TRBD1. The germline V gene has CDR1 LNHDA and CDR2 SQIVND (reference sequence). CDR3 length equals 15 residues. With 3 bases clipped from V and 0 bases from J, the junction kept 4 bases outside the gene matches. CDR3 sequence reads: CASSMRTGNSYEQYF. The CDR3 DNA reads TGTGCCAGTAGTATGAGGACAGGGAACTCCTACGAGCAGTACTTC.

The rearrangement joins TRBV6-6 to TRBJ2-2, with 10 bases matching TRBD2. The CDR3 sequence is 14 residues long. V was clipped by 6 bases and J by 3 bases; unmatched bases: 1. CDR1 is MNHNY, CDR2 SVGAGI, per germline (reference sequence). CDR3 nucleotides: TGTGCCAGCAGAAGCGGGGGGGACACCGGGGAGCTGTTTTTT. Protein sequence: CASRSGGDTGELFF.

V is TRBV9 and J is TRBJ1-5, with D unclear. Trimming left V 4 bases short and J 0 bases short, with 8 bases between. CDR3 length: 14 residues. Germline CDR1 is SGDLS and CDR2 is YYNGEE. The CDR3 DNA is TGTGCCAGCAGCTCAGAATATAGCAATCAGCCCCAGCATTTT. It is translated as CASSSEYSNQPQHF.

The chain uses TRBV11-2 and TRBJ2-7; D possibly corresponds to TRBD1 (6 bases). Per the germline V gene, CDR1 is SGHAT and CDR2 is FQNNGV. The ends were cut back, 4 bases at V and 5 bases at J, with 12 bases in the middle. The CDR3 spans 13 residues. The DNA of the CDR3 is TGTGCCAGCAGCTCTCGACCAGGGGACGAGCAGTACTTC. Its translation: CASSSRPGDEQYF.

This chain links TRBV14 with TRBJ2-1; perhaps TRBD2 as D (6 bases). Germline-derived CDR1 and CDR2 are SGHDN and FVKESK. The CDR3 spans 15 residues. Trimming shortened V by 5 bases and J by 3 bases, and 14 bases separated the two germline ends. The CDR3 DNA follows: TGTGCCAGCAGCAGTCGTAGCGGCCTCTACAATGAGCAGTTCTTC. Amino acids: CASSSRSGLYNEQFF.

CDR3 bases: TGTGCCAGCAGCTCGAACCGGGGAAACATTCAGTACTTC. Translation: CASSSNRGNIQYF. The V gene is TRBV11-2, the J gene TRBJ2-4; TRBD2 is a possible D gene (5 bases). The CDR3 totals 13 residues. Looked up from germline, CDR1 is SGHAT and CDR2 is FQNNGV. The germline V and J ends were trimmed by 4 bases and 6 bases, with 10 bases remaining between them. Full variable domain (remainder filled in from reference TRBV11-2 and TRBJ2-4): EAGVAQSPRYKIIEKRQSVAFWCNPISGHATLYWYQQILGQGPKLLIQFQNNGVVDDSQLPKDRFSAERLKGVDSTLKIQPAKLEDSAVYLCASSSNRGNIQYFGAGTRLSVL.

This rearrangement joins TRBV5-4 to TRBJ2-3; 7 bases match TRBD1. The CDR3 is made up of 14 amino acids. The V and J ends lost 4 bases and 3 bases, in that order; junction bases with no gene match: 5. The germline CDR1 and CDR2 sequences are SGHNT and YYREEE (reference sequence). CDR3 nucleotide sequence: TGTGCCAGCAGCCCGGGACAGAGAACAGATACGCAGTATTTT. Its protein is CASSPGQRTDTQYF.

This CDR3 reads CASNGGFVNTEAFF. The CDR3 nucleotides read TGTGCCAGCAACGGGGGATTCGTGAACACTGAAGCTTTCTTT. The rearrangement uses TRBV2 and TRBJ1-1, with a possible D match to TRBD1 (5 bases). The CDR3 is 14 amino acids. CDR1 is SNHLY and CDR2 is FYNNEI in the germline V gene. V was shortened by 7 bases and J by 0 bases, with 12 bases between the two germline ends.